This T cell receptor beta chain is drawn from a study of CD8 T cells in Susac syndrome. This clonotype was detected only a few times. Its antigen is as yet unknown. Included as multiple sclerosis controls were treatment-naive patients who had stable or active relapsing-remitting disease. TEMRA cells were FACS-enriched, while CD8+ and CD4+ T cells were negatively isolated. RNA was extracted with the RNeasy kit, and a quantity of roughly 0.45 to 1 ug was reverse transcribed using random hexamers. It was immunoSEQ multiplex PCR that amplified TCR beta CDR3 across 54 Vbeta and 13 Jbeta. From the immunoSEQ multiplex PCR reads, TCRdb called clonotypes with MiXCR, one entry per CDR3 protein. The repertoire holds more than 95,000 distinct CDR3 sequences, 90% to 95% seen once, with approximately 0.097% in the top ten. Study-level points and caveats: The relatively small number of individuals in the TCR sequencing and HLA analysis was acknowledged by the study.

Germline lookup yields CDR1 MNHNS and CDR2 SASEGT. Trimming removed 6 bases from V and 4 bases from J, with 9 bases in between. The CDR3 length is 13 residues. The clonotype was recovered from a human donor with multiple sclerosis. This chain connects TRBV6-1 to TRBJ2-2; TRBD2 might be the D (5 bases). Sequencing was done on a sample of CD4+ T cells from PBMCs. CDR3 coding DNA: TGTGCCAGCAGCAAAGCGGTCACCGGGGAGCTGTTTTTT. Its translation is CASSKAVTGELFF.